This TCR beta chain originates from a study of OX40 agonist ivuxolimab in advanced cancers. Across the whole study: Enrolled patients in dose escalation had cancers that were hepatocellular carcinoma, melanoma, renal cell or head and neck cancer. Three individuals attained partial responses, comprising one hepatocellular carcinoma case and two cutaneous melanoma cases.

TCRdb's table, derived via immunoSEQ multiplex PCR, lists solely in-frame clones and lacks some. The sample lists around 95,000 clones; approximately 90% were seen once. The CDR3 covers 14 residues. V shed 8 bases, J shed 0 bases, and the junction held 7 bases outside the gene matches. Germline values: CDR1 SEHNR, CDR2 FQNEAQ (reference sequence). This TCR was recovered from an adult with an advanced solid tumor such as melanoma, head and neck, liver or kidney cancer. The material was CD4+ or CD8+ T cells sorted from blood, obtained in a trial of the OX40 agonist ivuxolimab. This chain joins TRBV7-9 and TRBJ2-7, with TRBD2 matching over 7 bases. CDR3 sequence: CASSKSGGSYEQYF. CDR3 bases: TGTGCCAGCTCCAAGTCGGGGGGCTCCTACGAGCAGTACTTC.